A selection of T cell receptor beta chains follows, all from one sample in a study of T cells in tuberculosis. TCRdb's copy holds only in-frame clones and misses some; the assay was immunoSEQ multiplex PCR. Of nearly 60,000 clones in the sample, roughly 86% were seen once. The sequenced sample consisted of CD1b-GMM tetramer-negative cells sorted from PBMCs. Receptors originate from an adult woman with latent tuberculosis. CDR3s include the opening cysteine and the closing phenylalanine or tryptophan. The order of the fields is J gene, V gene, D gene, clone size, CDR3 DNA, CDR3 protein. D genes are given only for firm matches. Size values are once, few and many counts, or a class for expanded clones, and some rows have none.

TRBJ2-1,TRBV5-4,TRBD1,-,TGTGCCAGCAGCTTCCCGAGGGGGCGTCCCAATGAGCAGTTCTTC,CASSFPRGRPNEQFF
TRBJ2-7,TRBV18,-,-,TGTGCCAGCTCACCACCGAATCCGGGTACCTACGAGCAGTACTTC,CASSPPNPGTYEQYF
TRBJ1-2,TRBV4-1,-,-,TGCGCCAGCAGCCAAGGGAGTTATGACGGCTACACCTTC,CASSQGSYDGYTF
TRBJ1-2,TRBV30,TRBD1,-,TGTGCCTGGAGTGTCCCAGACAGGGAGAGTGGCTACACCTTC,CAWSVPDRESGYTF
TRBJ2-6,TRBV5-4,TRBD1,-,TGTGCCAGCAGCCCCGGGACAGGGTGGGCTGGGGCCAACGTCCTGACTTTC,CASSPGTGWAGANVLTF
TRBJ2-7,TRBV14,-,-,TGTGCCAGCAGCCAAGAGTTGGGGACAAGCTCCTACGAGCAGTACTTC,CASSQELGTSSYEQYF
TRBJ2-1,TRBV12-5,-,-,TGTGCTAGTGGTCCAGACGGGGATGAGCAGTTCTTC,CASGPDGDEQFF
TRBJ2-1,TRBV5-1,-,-,TGCGCCAGCAGCTTGGGGCTAGTCAATGAGCAGTTCTTC,CASSLGLVNEQFF
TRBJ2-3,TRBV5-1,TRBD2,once,TGCGCCAGCAGCCCGGGACTAGCGGGGGGGCCGGAAGATACGCAGTATTTT,CASSPGLAGGPEDTQYF
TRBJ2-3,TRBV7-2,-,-,TGTGCCAGCAGCTTAGAGATCGGCGGAGGGGACACAGATACGCAGTATTTT,CASSLEIGGGDTDTQYF
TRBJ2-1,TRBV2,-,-,TGTGCCAGCAGTGAACTTTATTATCAGTTCTTC,CASSELYYQFF
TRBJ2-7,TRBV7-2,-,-,TGTGCCAGCAGCTTAGCCAGTGGTTGGGGGGTCTACGAGCAGTACTTC,CASSLASGWGVYEQYF
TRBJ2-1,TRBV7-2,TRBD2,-,TGTGCCAGCAGCCCGTGGGGACTAGCGGATAGCTCCTACAATGAGCAGTTCTTC,CASSPWGLADSSYNEQFF
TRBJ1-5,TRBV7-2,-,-,TGTGCCAGCAGCTCCGCGGGTGATCAGCCCCAGCATTTT,CASSSAGDQPQHF
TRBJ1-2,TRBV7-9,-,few,TGTGCCAGCAGCCCCGGGACATTAAATGGCTACACCTTC,CASSPGTLNGYTF
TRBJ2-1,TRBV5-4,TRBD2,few,TGTGCCAGCAGCTTGCAGACTAGCGGCTTGCAGTTCTTC,CASSLQTSGLQFF
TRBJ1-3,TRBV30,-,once,TGTGCCTGGGCCCGGGGTACCGACCGCTCTGGAAACACCATATATTTT,CAWARGTDRSGNTIYF
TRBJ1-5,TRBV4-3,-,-,TGCGCCAGCAGCCAAGATCTTCGTCAGCCCCAGCATTTT,CASSQDLRQPQHF
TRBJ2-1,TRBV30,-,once,TGTGCCTGGGGGGGCCCGAGCTCCTACAATGAGCAGTTCTTC,CAWGGPSSYNEQFF
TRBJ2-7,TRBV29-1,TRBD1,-,TGCAGCGTGGGACAGGGCGTAGACTACGAGCAGTACTTC,CSVGQGVDYEQYF
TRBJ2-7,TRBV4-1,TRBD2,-,TGCGCCAGCAGCCAAGAGAATCAACTAGCGGGACCCTACGAGCAGTACTTC,CASSQENQLAGPYEQYF
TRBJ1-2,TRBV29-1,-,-,TGCAGCGTTGCATCAGGACAATTGGGGTTTAACTATGGCTACACCTTC,CSVASGQLGFNYGYTF
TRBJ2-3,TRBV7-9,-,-,TGTGCCAGCAGCTTAGGACAGCCCACAGATACGCAGTATTTT,CASSLGQPTDTQYF
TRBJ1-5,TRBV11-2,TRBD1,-,TGTGCCAGCAGTTTGGCATCTGGACAGGGCAATCAGCCCCAGCATTTT,CASSLASGQGNQPQHF
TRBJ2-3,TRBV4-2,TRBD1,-,TGTGCCAGCAGCCAAGGCGGGACAGGATCAGATACGCAGTATTTT,CASSQGGTGSDTQYF
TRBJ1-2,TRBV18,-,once,TGTGCCAGCTCACCATCTACAGGGTATGGCTACACCTTC,CASSPSTGYGYTF
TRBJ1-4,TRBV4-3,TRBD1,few,TGCGCCAGCAGCCAAGGGGGACAGGCCGGAAAACTGTTTTTT,CASSQGGQAGKLFF
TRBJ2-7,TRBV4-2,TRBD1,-,TGTGCCAGCAGCCAAGCCCCAGAGGGGACAGGGTCCTACGAGCAGTACTTC,CASSQAPEGTGSYEQYF
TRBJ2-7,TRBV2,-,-,TGTGCCAGCAGGGAACAGGGAAGGCACGAGCAGTACTTC,CASREQGRHEQYF
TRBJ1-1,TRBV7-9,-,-,TGTGCCAGCAGCTTACGCCACCTGGACAGGAACACTGAAGCTTTCTTT,CASSLRHLDRNTEAFF
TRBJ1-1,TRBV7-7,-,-,TGTGCTAGCAGCCCTTACTCGACAGCGTTGAACACTGAAGCTTTCTTT,CASSPYSTALNTEAFF
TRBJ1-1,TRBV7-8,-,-,TGTGCCAGCAGCCCCTCCCCTGGCAGGGCCGGTAGATCTGAAGCTTTCTTT,CASSPSPGRAGRSEAFF
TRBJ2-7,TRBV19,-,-,TGTGCCAGTAGTATCAGTGCAGGTGATAGCTCCTACGAGCAGTACTTC,CASSISAGDSSYEQYF
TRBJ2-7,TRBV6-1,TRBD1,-,TGTGCCAGCTCTTCTTTTGGGACAGCTTCCTACGAGCAGTACTTC,CASSSFGTASYEQYF
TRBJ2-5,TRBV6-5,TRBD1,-,TGTGCCAGCAGACAGGGGGCGGGGACCCAGTACTTC,CASRQGAGTQYF
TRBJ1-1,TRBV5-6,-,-,TGTGCCAGCAGCCCGAGGGTGAATGGTGGTGAAGCTTTCTTT,CASSPRVNGGEAFF
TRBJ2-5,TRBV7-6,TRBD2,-,TGTGCCAGCAGCCCTCGACTAGCGGGAGGGCGGGGTCGGGAGACCCAGTACTTC,CASSPRLAGGRGRETQYF
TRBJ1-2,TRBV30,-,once,TGTGCCTGGAGTGTAAGTGCCCTGAATCCGGTACTGTATGGCTACACCTTC,CAWSVSALNPVLYGYTF
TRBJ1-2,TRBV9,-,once,TGTGCCAGCAGCGTAGGCGACAGGAGCTATGGCTACACCTTC,CASSVGDRSYGYTF
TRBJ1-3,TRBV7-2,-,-,TGTGCCAGCACCTCCCCCCCGTACTCTGGAAACACCATATATTTT,CASTSPPYSGNTIYF
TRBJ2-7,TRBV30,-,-,TGTGCCTGGAGGGGCCTTCTAATGGAGCAGTACTTC,CAWRGLLMEQYF
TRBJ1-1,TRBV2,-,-,TGTGCCAGCAGTATAGGGGAATGGACTGAAGCTTTCTTT,CASSIGEWTEAFF
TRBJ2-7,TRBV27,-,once,TGTGCCAGCAGTTTACGGGGGTTGGGGGACGAGCAGTACTTC,CASSLRGLGDEQYF
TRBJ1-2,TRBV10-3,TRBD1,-,TGTGCCATCAGTGTCGGGACAGCTTATGGCTACACCTTC,CAISVGTAYGYTF
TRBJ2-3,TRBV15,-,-,TGTGCCACCAGCAAGCCACCGGGTACGCAGTATTTT,CATSKPPGTQYF
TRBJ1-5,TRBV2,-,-,TGTGCCAGCACCTGGACGGGGAATCAGCCCCAGCATTTT,CASTWTGNQPQHF
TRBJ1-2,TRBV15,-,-,TGTGCCACCAGCAGAGACCCTACCGTTGGGAGTAACTATGGCTACACCTTC,CATSRDPTVGSNYGYTF
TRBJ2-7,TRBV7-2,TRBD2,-,TGTGCCAGCAGCTTAGTAGCGGGGGGGAGCTCCTACGAGCAGTACTTC,CASSLVAGGSSYEQYF
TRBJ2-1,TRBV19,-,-,TGTGCCAGTAAGGGAAGCGGAAACTACAATGAGCAGTTCTTC,CASKGSGNYNEQFF
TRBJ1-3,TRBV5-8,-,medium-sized,TGCGCCAGCAGAGATGGACTGACCTCTGGAAACACCATATATTTT,CASRDGLTSGNTIYF